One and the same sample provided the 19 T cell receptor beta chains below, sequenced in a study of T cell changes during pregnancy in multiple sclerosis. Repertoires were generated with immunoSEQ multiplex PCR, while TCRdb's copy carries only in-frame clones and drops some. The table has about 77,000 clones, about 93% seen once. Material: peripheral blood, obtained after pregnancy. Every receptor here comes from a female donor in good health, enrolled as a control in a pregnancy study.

The CDR3 DNA reads as TGCAGTGCGTCCGAAGAGACCCAGTACTTC. It yields the protein CSASEETQYF. The chain couples TRBV20-1 to TRBJ2-5; D is undetermined. Trimming cost V 6 bases and J 3 bases, with 5 bases left between them. Germline V lookup: CDR1 DFQATT, CDR2 SNEGSKA (reference sequence). The CDR3 consists of 10 residues.

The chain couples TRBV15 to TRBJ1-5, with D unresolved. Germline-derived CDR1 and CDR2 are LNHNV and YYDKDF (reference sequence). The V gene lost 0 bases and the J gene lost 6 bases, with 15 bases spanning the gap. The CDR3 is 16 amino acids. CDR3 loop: CATSRDRVKVAQPQHF. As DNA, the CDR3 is TGTGCCACCAGCAGAGATCGGGTAAAGGTGGCTCAGCCCCAGCATTTT.

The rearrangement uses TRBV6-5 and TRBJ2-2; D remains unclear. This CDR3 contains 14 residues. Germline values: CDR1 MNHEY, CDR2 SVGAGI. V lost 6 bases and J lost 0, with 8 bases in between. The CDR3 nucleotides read TGTGCCAGCAGGCGACTTGCGAACACCGGGGAGCTGTTTTTT. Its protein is CASRRLANTGELFF.

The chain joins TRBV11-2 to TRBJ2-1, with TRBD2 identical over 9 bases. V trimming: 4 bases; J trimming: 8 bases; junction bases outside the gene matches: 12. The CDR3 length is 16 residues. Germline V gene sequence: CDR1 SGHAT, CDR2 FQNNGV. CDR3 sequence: CASSSTLGGGVYEQFF. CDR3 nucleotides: TGTGCCAGCAGCTCGACCCTCGGCGGGGGGGTGTATGAGCAGTTCTTC.

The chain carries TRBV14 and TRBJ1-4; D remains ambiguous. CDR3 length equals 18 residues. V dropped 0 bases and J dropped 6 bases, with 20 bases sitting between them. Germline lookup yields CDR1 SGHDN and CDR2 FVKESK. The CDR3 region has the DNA TGTGCCAGCAGCCAAGATATCGCGGCTTCTCTCGTTGATGAAAAACTGTTTTTT. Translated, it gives CASSQDIAASLVDEKLFF.

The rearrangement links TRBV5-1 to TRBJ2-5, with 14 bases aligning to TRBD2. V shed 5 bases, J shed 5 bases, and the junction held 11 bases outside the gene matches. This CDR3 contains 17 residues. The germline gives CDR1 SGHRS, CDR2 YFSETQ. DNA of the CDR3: TGCGCCAGCAGAAGGACTAGCGGGGGGACGCCTGGGGAGACCCAGTACTTC. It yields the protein CASRRTSGGTPGETQYF. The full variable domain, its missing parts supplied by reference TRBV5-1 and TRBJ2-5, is KAGVTQTPRYLIKTRGQQVTLSCSPISGHRSVSWYQQTPGQGLQFLFEYFSETQRNKGNFPGRFSGRQFSNSRSEMNVSTLELGDSALYLCASRRTSGGTPGETQYFGPGTRLLVL.

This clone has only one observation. This CDR3 is CATQSGSATNEKLFF. The CDR3 coding sequence is TGTGCCACTCAATCGGGATCCGCAACTAATGAAAAACTGTTTTTT. The rearrangement uses TRBV19 and TRBJ1-4, with D unclear. This CDR3 comprises 15 residues. Germline V gene data show CDR1 as LNHDA and CDR2 as SQIVND (reference sequence). V lost 10 bases, J lost 0 bases, and 15 bases lay in between.

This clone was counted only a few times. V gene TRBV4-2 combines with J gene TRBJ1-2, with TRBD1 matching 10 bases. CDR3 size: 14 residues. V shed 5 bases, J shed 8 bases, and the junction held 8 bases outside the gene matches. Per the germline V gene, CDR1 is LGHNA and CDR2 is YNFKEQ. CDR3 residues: CASSSRQGAEGYTF. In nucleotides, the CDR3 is TGTGCCAGCAGCTCTCGACAGGGGGCTGAGGGCTACACCTTC.

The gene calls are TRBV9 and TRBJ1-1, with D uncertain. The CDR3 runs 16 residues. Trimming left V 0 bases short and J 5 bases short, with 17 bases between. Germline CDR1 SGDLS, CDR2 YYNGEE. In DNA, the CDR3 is TGTGCCAGCAGCGTAGGGATTAGGGAGGGCCGAACTGAAGCTTTCTTT. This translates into CASSVGIREGRTEAFF.

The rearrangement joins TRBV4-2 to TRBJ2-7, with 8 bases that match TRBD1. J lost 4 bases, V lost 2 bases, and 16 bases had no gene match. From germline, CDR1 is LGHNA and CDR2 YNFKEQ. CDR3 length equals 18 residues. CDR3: CASSQRIGSGTGVYEQYF. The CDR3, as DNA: TGTGCCAGCAGCCAACGGATAGGATCCGGGACAGGAGTTTACGAGCAGTACTTC.

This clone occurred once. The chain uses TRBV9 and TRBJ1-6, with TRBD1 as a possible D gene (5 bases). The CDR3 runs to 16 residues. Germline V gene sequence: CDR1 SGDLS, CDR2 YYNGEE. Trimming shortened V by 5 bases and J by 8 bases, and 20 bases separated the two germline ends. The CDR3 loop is CASSTWGGGIDSPLHF. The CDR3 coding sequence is TGTGCCAGCAGTACTTGGGGGGGAGGGATAGATTCACCCCTCCACTTT.

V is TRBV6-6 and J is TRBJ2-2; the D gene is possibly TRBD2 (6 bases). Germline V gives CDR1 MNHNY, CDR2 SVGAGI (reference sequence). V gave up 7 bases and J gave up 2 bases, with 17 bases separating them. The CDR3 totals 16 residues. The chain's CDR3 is CASTSTGTGNTGELFF. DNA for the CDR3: TGTGCCAGCACCTCGACCGGGACTGGCAACACCGGGGAGCTGTTTTTT.

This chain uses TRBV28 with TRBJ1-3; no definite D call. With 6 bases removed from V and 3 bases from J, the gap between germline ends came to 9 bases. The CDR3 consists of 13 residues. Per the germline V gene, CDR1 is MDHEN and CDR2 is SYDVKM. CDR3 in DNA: TGTGCCAGCAGCAATACCGGTGGAAACACCATATATTTT. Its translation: CASSNTGGNTIYF.

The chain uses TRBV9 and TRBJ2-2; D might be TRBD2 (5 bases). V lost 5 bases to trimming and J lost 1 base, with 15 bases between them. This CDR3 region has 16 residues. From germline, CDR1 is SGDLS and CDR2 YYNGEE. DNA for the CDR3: TGTGCCAGCAGTCTTAGCGTGGGCCGGAACACCGGGGAGCTGTTTTTT. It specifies CASSLSVGRNTGELFF. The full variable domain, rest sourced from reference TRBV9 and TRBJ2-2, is DSGVTQTPKHLITATGQRVTLRCSPRSGDLSVYWYQQSLDQGLQFLIQYYNGEERAKGNILERFSAQQFPDLHSELNLSSLELGDSALYFCASSLSVGRNTGELFFGEGSRLTVL.

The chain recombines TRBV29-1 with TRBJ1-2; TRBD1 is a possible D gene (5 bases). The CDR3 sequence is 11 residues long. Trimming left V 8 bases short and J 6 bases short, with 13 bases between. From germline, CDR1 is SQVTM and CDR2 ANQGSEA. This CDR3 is CSSSGGDGYTF. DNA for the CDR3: TGCAGCTCCTCGGGGGGAGATGGCTACACCTTC.

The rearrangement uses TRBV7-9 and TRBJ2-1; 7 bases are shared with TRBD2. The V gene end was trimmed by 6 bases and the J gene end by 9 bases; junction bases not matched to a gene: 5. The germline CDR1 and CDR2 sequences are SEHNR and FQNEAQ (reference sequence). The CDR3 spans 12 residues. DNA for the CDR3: TGTGCCAGCAGTTGGGGGGAGGGTGAGCAGTTCTTC. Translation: CASSWGEGEQFF. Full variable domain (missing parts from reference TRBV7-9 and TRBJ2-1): DTGVSQNPRHKITKRGQNVTFRCDPISEHNRLYWYRQTLGQGPEFLTYFQNEAQLEKSRLLSDRFSAERPKGSFSTLEIQRTEQGDSAMYLCASSWGEGEQFFGPGTRLTVL.

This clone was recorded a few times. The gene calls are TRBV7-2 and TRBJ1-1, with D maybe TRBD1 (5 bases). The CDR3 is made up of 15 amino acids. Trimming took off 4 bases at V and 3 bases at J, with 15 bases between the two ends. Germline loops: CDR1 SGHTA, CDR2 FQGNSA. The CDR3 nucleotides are TGTGCCAGCAGCTCCCCCACAGGTGCCTACACTGAAGCTTTCTTT. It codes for CASSSPTGAYTEAFF.

The CDR3: CASSISAQGPQETQYF. The CDR3 DNA reads as TGTGCCAGTAGTATATCAGCGCAGGGCCCACAAGAGACCCAGTACTTC. The V gene is TRBV19, the J gene TRBJ2-5; possible D gene TRBD1, 5 bases. The germline CDR1 and CDR2 sequences are LNHDA and SQIVND (reference sequence). V was trimmed by 2 bases and J by 2 bases, leaving 15 bases between them. The CDR3 runs 16 residues. Filled out from reference TRBV19 and TRBJ2-5, the complete variable domain reads DGGITQSPKYLFRKEGQNVTLSCEQNLNHDAMYWYRQDPGQGLRLIYYSQIVNDFQKGDIAEGYSVSREKKESFPLTVTSAQKNPTAFYLCASSISAQGPQETQYFGPGTRLLVL.

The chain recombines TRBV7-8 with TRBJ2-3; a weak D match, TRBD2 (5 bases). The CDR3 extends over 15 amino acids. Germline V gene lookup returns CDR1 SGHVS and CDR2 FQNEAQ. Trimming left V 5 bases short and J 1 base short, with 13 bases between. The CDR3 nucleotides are TGTGCCAGCAGCCCCAGACTCGGGGGCACAGATACGCAGTATTTT. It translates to CASSPRLGGTDTQYF.